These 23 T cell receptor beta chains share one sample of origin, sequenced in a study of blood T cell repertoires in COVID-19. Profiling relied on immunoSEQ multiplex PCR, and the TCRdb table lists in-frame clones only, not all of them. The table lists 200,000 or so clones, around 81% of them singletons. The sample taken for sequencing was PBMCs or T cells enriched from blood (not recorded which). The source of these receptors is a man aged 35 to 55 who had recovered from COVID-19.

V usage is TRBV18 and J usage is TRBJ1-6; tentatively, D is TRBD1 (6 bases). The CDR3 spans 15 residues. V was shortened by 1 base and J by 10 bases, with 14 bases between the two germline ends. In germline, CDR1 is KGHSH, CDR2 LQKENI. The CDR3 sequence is CASSPLEQGRSPLHF. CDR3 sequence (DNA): TGTGCCAGCTCACCACTGGAACAGGGCCGGTCACCCCTCCACTTT. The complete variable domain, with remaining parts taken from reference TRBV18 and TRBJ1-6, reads NAGVMQNPRHLVRRRGQEARLRCSPMKGHSHVYWYRQLPEEGLKFMVYLQKENIIDESGMPKERFSAEFPKEGPSILRIQQVVRGDSAAYFCASSPLEQGRSPLHFGNGTRLTVT.

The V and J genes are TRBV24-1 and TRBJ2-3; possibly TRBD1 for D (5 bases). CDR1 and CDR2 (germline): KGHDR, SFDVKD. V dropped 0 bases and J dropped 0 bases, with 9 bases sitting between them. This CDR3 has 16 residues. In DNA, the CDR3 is TGTGCCACCAGTGATTTGGGCAGGGTGAGCACAGATACGCAGTATTTT. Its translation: CATSDLGRVSTDTQYF.

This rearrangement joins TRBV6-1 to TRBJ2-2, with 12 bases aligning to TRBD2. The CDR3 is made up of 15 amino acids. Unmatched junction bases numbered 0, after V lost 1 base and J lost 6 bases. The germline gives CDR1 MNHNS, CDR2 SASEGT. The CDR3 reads CASSEGLAGAGELFF. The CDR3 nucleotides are TGTGCCAGCAGTGAAGGACTAGCGGGGGCCGGGGAGCTGTTTTTT.

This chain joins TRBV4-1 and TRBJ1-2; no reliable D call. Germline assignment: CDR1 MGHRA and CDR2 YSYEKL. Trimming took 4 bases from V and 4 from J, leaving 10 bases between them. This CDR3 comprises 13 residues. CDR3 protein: CASSLSVSYGYTF. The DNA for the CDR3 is TGCGCCAGCAGCCTGTCGGTGAGCTATGGCTACACCTTC.

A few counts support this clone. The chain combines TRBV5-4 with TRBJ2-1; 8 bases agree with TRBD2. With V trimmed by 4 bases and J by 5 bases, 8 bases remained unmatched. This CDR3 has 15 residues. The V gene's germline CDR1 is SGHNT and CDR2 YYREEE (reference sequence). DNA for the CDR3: TGTGCCAGCAGCCCGGGGGGGCAGCTTAACAATGAGCAGTTCTTC. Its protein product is CASSPGGQLNNEQFF.

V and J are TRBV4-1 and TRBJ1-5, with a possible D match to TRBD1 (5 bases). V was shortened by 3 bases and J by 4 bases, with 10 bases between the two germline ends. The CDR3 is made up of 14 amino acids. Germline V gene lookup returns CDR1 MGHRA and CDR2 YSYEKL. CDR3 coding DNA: TGCGCCAGCAGCCAGGGGTCAGGGAATCAGCCCCAGCATTTT. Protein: CASSQGSGNQPQHF.

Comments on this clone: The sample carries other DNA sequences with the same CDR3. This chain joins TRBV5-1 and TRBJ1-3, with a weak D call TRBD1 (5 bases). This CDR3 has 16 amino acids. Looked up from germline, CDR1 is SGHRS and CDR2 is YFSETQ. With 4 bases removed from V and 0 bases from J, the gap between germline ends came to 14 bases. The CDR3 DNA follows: TGCGCCAGCAGCCCTTTGGGACTGAACTCTGGAAACACCATATATTTT. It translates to CASSPLGLNSGNTIYF. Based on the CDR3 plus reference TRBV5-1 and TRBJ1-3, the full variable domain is KAGVTQTPRYLIKTRGQQVTLSCSPISGHRSVSWYQQTPGQGLQFLFEYFSETQRNKGNFPGRFSGRQFSNSRSEMNVSTLELGDSALYLCASSPLGLNSGNTIYFGEGSWLTVV.

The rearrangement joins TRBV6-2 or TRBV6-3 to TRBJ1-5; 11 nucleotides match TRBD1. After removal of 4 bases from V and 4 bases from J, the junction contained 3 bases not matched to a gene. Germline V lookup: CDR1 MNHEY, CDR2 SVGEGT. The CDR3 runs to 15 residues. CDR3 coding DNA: TGTGCCAGCAGTTGGACAGGGGGCGGGAATCAGCCCCAGCATTTT. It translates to CASSWTGGGNQPQHF.

The CDR3 here is CASRRMGYTEAFF. The CDR3 bases are TGTGCCAGCAGGCGCATGGGCTACACTGAAGCTTTCTTT. The genes are TRBV12-3 or TRBV12-4 and TRBJ1-1; the D is unclear. The CDR3 consists of 13 residues. V was trimmed by 6 bases and J by 3 bases, leaving 11 bases between them.

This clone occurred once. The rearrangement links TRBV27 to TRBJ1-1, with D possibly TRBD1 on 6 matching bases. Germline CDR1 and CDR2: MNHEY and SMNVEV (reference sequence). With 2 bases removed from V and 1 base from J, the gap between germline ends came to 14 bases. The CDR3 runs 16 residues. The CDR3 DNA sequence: TGTGCCAGCAGTTTAAGCAGGGGTTCGGGGAACACTGAAGCTTTCTTT. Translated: CASSLSRGSGNTEAFF.

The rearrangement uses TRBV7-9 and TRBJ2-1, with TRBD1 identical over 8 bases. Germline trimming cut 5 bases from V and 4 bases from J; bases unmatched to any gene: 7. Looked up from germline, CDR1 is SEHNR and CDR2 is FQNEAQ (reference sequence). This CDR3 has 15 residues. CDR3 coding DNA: TGTGCCAGCAGCCCCGACAGGGGTAGGTACAATGAGCAGTTCTTC. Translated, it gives CASSPDRGRYNEQFF.

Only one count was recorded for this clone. Here the CDR3 reads CASRLAGGTYNEQFF. The CDR3 nucleotides read TGCGCCAGCAGGTTAGCGGGGGGGACCTACAATGAGCAGTTCTTC. This chain links TRBV10-2 with TRBJ2-1, with TRBD2 matching 11 bases. Losses at the gene ends were 6 bases for V and 2 bases for J; bases not matched to a gene: 3. Germline lookup yields CDR1 WSHSY and CDR2 SAAADI. The CDR3 consists of 15 residues.

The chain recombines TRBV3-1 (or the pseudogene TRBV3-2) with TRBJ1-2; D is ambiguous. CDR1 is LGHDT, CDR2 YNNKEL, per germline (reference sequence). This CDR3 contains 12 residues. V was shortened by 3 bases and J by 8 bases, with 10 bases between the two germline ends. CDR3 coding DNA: TGTGCCAGCAGCCACACCCCGAGAGGCTACACCTTC. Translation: CASSHTPRGYTF.

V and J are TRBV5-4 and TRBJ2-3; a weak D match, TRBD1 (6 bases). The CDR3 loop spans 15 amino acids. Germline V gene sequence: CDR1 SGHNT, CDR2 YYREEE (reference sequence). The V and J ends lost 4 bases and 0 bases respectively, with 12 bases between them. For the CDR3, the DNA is TGTGCCAGCAGCGCGGACAGCTCTAGCACAGATACGCAGTATTTT. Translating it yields CASSADSSSTDTQYF.

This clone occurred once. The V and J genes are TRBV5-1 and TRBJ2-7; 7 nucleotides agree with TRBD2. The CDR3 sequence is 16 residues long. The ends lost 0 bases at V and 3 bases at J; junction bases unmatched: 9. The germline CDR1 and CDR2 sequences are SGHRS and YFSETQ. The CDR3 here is CASSLVPAGSLYEQYF. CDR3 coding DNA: TGCGCCAGCAGCTTGGTGCCAGCGGGATCCCTCTACGAGCAGTACTTC.

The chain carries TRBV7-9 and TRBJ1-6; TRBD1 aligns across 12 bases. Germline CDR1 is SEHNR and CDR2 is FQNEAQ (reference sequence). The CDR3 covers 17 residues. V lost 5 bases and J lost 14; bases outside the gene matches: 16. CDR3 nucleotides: TGTGCCAGCAGCCGGGACAGGGGGCAACTTTTGACTTTGTCCCTCCACTTT. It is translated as CASSRDRGQLLTLSLHF.

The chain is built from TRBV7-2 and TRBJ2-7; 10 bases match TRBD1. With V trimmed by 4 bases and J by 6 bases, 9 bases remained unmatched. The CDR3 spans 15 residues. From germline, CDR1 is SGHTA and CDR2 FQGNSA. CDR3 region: CASSSRDRGSSEQYF. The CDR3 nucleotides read TGTGCCAGCAGCTCCCGGGACAGGGGATCGAGCGAGCAGTACTTC.

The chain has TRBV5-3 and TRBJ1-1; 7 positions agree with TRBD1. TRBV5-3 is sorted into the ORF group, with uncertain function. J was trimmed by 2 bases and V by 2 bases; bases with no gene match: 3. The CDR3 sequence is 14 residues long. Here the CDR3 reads CARSLTGDNTEAFF. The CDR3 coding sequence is TGTGCCAGAAGCTTAACAGGGGATAACACTGAAGCTTTCTTT.

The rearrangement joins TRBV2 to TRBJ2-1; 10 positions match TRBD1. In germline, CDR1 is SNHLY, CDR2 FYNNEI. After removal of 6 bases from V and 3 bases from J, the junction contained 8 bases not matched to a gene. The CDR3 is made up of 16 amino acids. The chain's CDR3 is CASSRDRGHIYNEQFF. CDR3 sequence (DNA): TGTGCCAGCAGCCGAGACAGGGGGCACATCTACAATGAGCAGTTCTTC.

The CDR3 protein is CASLDTNYNSPLHF. As DNA, the CDR3 is TGTGCCAGTCTCGACACCAACTATAATTCACCCCTCCACTTT. The chain employs TRBV19 and TRBJ1-6; D gene ambiguous. V was shortened by 8 bases and J by 3 bases, with 11 bases between the two germline ends. Looked up from germline, CDR1 is LNHDA and CDR2 is SQIVND (reference sequence). The CDR3 is 14 residues long. Based on the CDR3 plus reference TRBV19 and TRBJ1-6, the full variable domain is DGGITQSPKYLFRKEGQNVTLSCEQNLNHDAMYWYRQDPGQGLRLIYYSQIVNDFQKGDIAEGYSVSREKKESFPLTVTSAQKNPTAFYLCASLDTNYNSPLHFGNGTRLTVT.

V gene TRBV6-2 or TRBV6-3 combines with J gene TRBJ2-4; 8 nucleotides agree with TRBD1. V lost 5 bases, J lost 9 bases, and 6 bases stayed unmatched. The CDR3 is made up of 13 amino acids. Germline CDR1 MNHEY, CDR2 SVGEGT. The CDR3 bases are TGTGCCAGCAGTACAAGAACAGGGGGCATTCAGTACTTC. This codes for CASSTRTGGIQYF.

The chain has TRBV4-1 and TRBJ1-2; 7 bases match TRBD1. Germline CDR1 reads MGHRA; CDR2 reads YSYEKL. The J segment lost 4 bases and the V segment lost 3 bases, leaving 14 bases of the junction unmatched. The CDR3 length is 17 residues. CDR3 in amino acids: CASSQVPTGNDGYGYTF. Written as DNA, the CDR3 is TGCGCCAGCAGCCAGGTACCGACAGGGAATGACGGCTATGGCTACACCTTC.

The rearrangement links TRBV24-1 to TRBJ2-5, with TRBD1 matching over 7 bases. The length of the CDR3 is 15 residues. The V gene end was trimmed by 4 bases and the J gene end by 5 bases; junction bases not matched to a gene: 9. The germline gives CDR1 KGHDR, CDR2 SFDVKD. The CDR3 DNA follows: TGTGCCACCAGTGAAACGGGGACAGTACCCGAGACCCAGTACTTC. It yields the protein CATSETGTVPETQYF.